One and the same sample provided the 32 T cell receptor beta chains below, sequenced in a study of T cell responses to AZD1222 COVID-19 vaccine. This table comes from immunoSEQ multiplex PCR, and its TCRdb copy is limited to in-frame clones, with some not included. The sample lists 90,000 to 120,000 clones, roughly nine tenths seen once, with about 3.3% in the top ten. Sequences were derived from peripheral blood, sampled on day 0 of MenACWY control vaccination. The receptors come from an adult in good health.

V is TRBV18 and J is TRBJ2-1; 10 nucleotides match TRBD2. CDR1 and CDR2 (germline): KGHSH, LQKENI. The length of the CDR3 is 16 residues. V was pared by 5 bases and J by 0 bases, with 4 bases of the junction left unmatched. The CDR3 is CASSYWTSGSYNEQFF. Here the CDR3 DNA reads TGTGCCAGCTCATACTGGACTAGCGGCTCCTACAATGAGCAGTTCTTC.

The chain recombines TRBV6-5 with TRBJ2-2, with 13 nucleotides matching TRBD2. This CDR3 contains 14 residues. J lost 4 bases, V lost 9 bases, and 2 bases had no gene match. CDR1 is MNHEY and CDR2 is SVGAGI in the germline V gene. Here the CDR3 reads CASRLAGGTGELFF. In DNA form, the CDR3 reads TGTGCCAGTAGACTAGCGGGGGGCACCGGGGAGCTGTTTTTT.

This rearrangement joins TRBV19 to TRBJ2-3, with 13 nucleotides matching TRBD2. The germline V gene encodes CDR1 LNHDA and CDR2 SQIVND (reference sequence). Germline trimming cut 3 bases from V and 6 bases from J; bases unmatched to any gene: 9. The CDR3 has 17 residues. The CDR3 nucleotides are TGTGCCAGTAGTATTAGGACTAGCGGGGGCCCCAGGGATACGCAGTATTTT. Amino acid sequence: CASSIRTSGGPRDTQYF.

V gene TRBV7-9 combines with J gene TRBJ2-7; D is uncertain. The CDR3 runs 15 residues. V shed 7 bases and J shed 5 bases, with 21 bases lying between them. In germline, CDR1 is SEHNR, CDR2 FQNEAQ (reference sequence). CDR3 region: CASTRPLRSGDEQYF. CDR3 DNA sequence: TGTGCCAGCACGCGACCCTTAAGGAGTGGGGACGAGCAGTACTTC.

This clone was detected only once. The chain couples TRBV5-1 to TRBJ1-1; D is undetermined. Germline CDR1 and CDR2: SGHRS and YFSETQ. The CDR3 is made up of 13 amino acids. Trimming took off 4 bases at V and 2 bases at J, with 9 bases between the two ends. CDR3 nucleotides: TGCGCCAGCAGCCCGATGCAAAACACTGAAGCTTTCTTT. It yields the protein CASSPMQNTEAFF.

The count of this clone is one. J is TRBJ2-1 and V is TRBV30, with TRBD1 matching 7 bases. Looked up from germline, CDR1 is GTSNPN and CDR2 is SVGIG (reference sequence). CDR3 length equals 13 residues. V trimming: 3 bases; J trimming: 8 bases; junction bases outside the gene matches: 7. As DNA, the CDR3 is TGTGCCTGGAGCGCAGACAGGGTGTATGAGCAGTTCTTC. Protein: CAWSADRVYEQFF. Full variable domain (outside the CDR3, taken from reference TRBV30 and TRBJ2-1): SQTIHQWPATLVQPVGSPLSLECTVEGTSNPNLYWYRQAAGRGLQLLFYSVGIGQISSEVPQNLSASRPQDRQFILSSKKLLLSDSGFYLCAWSADRVYEQFFGPGTRLTVL.

The V and J genes are TRBV19 and TRBJ1-4; D uncertain. CDR3 length: 13 amino acids. Trimming pared 5 bases from V and 8 bases from J, leaving 12 bases between. Germline CDR1 is LNHDA and CDR2 is SQIVND (reference sequence). This CDR3 is CASSERRKEKLFF. DNA of the CDR3: TGTGCCAGTAGTGAAAGGAGGAAAGAAAAACTGTTTTTT.

The CDR3 loop reads CASSMDRYQETQYF. In DNA, the CDR3 is TGTGCCAGTAGTATGGACAGGTACCAAGAGACCCAGTACTTC. J is TRBJ2-5 and V is TRBV19; TRBD1 matches 7 bases. CDR3 size: 14 residues. V was clipped by 3 bases and J by 0 bases; unmatched bases: 1. Germline V gives CDR1 LNHDA, CDR2 SQIVND (reference sequence).

The chain is built from TRBV6-5 and TRBJ1-5; D not certain. V gave up 4 bases and J gave up 6 bases, with 7 bases separating them. The CDR3 spans 12 residues. Germline V gene sequence: CDR1 MNHEY, CDR2 SVGAGI. The DNA of the CDR3 is TGTGCCAGCAGTTCGCTTATTCAGCCCCAGCATTTT. Amino acids: CASSSLIQPQHF.

V gene TRBV28 combines with J gene TRBJ2-3, with 7 bases fitting TRBD1. Germline loops: CDR1 MDHEN, CDR2 SYDVKM. J was trimmed by 5 bases and V by 6 bases; bases with no gene match: 8. The CDR3 has 14 amino acids. The CDR3 bases are TGTGCCAGCAGGCCTATCACAGGGGAAGATACGCAGTATTTT. It yields the protein CASRPITGEDTQYF.

This clone is a singleton in its sample. The rearrangement uses TRBV7-2 and TRBJ1-3; D is ambiguous. Germline V gives CDR1 SGHTA, CDR2 FQGNSA. This CDR3 region has 16 residues. V was pared by 2 bases and J by 2 bases, with 13 bases between. The CDR3 nucleotides read TGTGCCAGCAGCTTACATTCAGCCGGGACTGGAAACACCATATATTTT. It is translated as CASSLHSAGTGNTIYF.

The gene calls are TRBV7-9 and TRBJ2-5; D unclear. The CDR3 totals 14 residues. From germline, CDR1 is SEHNR and CDR2 FQNEAQ (reference sequence). Trimming stripped 1 base from V and 0 bases from J, with 6 bases between. The CDR3 protein is CASSLVVYQETQYF. The CDR3 DNA sequence: TGTGCCAGCAGCTTAGTCGTGTACCAAGAGACCCAGTACTTC.

Turning to this clone: This CDR3 fails to terminate in the conserved phenylalanine or tryptophan, so it likely reflects a read error. No DNA is shown, since the ends of the CDR3 on it are uncertain; the CDR3 is the one TCRdb lists. The chain carries TRBV25-1 and TRBJ1-1. The CDR3 has 11 residues if both end residues are counted. CDR1 and CDR2 (germline): MGHDK, SYGVNS. The CDR3 here is CASSGGGTPNL.

J is TRBJ2-3 and V is TRBV5-1; 8 nucleotides align to TRBD2. V dropped 4 bases and J dropped 4; count of bases not matched to a gene: 8. This CDR3 comprises 15 residues. Germline V gene lookup returns CDR1 SGHRS and CDR2 YFSETQ. CDR3 loop: CASSPSSGGADTQYF. The DNA for the CDR3 is TGCGCCAGCAGCCCTTCCAGCGGGGGCGCAGATACGCAGTATTTT.

The chain joins TRBV11-3 to TRBJ2-7, with D hard to call. Trimming left V 5 bases short and J 4 bases short, with 12 bases between. The CDR3 contains 13 residues. CDR1 and CDR2 from the germline V gene are SGHNT and YENEEA. CDR3 nucleotides: TGTGCCAGCAGCCTTAGTAAGGGTTACGAGCAGTACTTC. It encodes CASSLSKGYEQYF. The variable domain in full, completed from reference TRBV11-3 and TRBJ2-7, reads EAGVVQSPRYKIIEKKQPVAFWCNPISGHNTLYWYLQNLGQGPELLIRYENEEAVDDSQLPKDRFSAERLKGVDSTLKIQPAELGDSAVYLCASSLSKGYEQYFGPGTRLTVT.

This clone was picked up one time. The chain carries TRBV7-8 and TRBJ2-5; D possibly uses TRBD1 or TRBD2 (6 bases each). With 1 base removed from V and 5 bases from J, the gap between germline ends came to 17 bases. The CDR3 contains 16 residues. Looked up from germline, CDR1 is SGHVS and CDR2 is FQNEAQ. The CDR3 DNA follows: TGTGCCAGCAGCTTAGTCCGGGGGCGCAGGTGGGAGACCCAGTACTTC. It codes for CASSLVRGRRWETQYF.

The chain uses TRBV6-5 and TRBJ1-6; D gene unclear. The germline V and J ends were trimmed by 5 bases and 13 bases, with 12 bases remaining between them. The CDR3 consists of 12 residues. Germline CDR1 MNHEY, CDR2 SVGAGI. The CDR3 reads CASSPIAGPLHF. The CDR3 DNA sequence: TGTGCCAGCAGTCCCATAGCGGGGCCCCTCCACTTT.

A few counts support this clone. The rearrangement links TRBV5-1 to TRBJ1-1; D gene ambiguous. Germline V CDR1 and CDR2: SGHRS, YFSETQ. Trimming removed 4 bases at V and 3 bases at J, with 13 bases between. The CDR3 extends over 14 amino acids. The CDR3 is CASSVGGGYTEAFF. Here the CDR3 DNA reads TGCGCCAGCAGCGTTGGAGGCGGGTACACTGAAGCTTTCTTT.

The V call is TRBV2, the J call TRBJ1-2, with D maybe TRBD1 (6 bases). V gave up 9 bases and J gave up 4 bases, with 15 bases separating them. Germline V CDR1 and CDR2: SNHLY, FYNNEI. The CDR3 consists of 13 residues. The CDR3 region is CASLRDTSYGYTF. The CDR3, as DNA: TGTGCCAGTCTCCGGGACACAAGCTATGGCTACACCTTC.

The genes are TRBV7-9 and TRBJ1-5; D is unresolved. Germline CDR1 SEHNR, CDR2 FQNEAQ (reference sequence). The CDR3 consists of 14 residues. The germline V and J ends were trimmed by 1 base and 7 bases, with 11 bases remaining between them. CDR3 residues: CASSLGGLGQPQHF. The CDR3 DNA sequence: TGTGCCAGCAGCTTAGGAGGTCTGGGACAGCCCCAGCATTTT.

The genes are TRBV5-1 and TRBJ1-5, with a tentative D call TRBD1 (5 bases). V lost 2 bases to trimming and J lost 4 bases, with 13 bases between them. Germline lookup yields CDR1 SGHRS and CDR2 YFSETQ. The CDR3 sequence is 15 residues long. CDR3 DNA: TGCGCCAGCAGCTTATTAGGGGAGGGGAATCAGCCCCAGCATTTT. Amino acids: CASSLLGEGNQPQHF. Together with reference TRBV5-1 and TRBJ1-5, the CDR3 gives the full variable domain: KAGVTQTPRYLIKTRGQQVTLSCSPISGHRSVSWYQQTPGQGLQFLFEYFSETQRNKGNFPGRFSGRQFSNSRSEMNVSTLELGDSALYLCASSLLGEGNQPQHFGDGTRLSIL.

The V gene is TRBV19, the J gene TRBJ1-2, with D hard to call. Germline CDR1 is LNHDA and CDR2 is SQIVND (reference sequence). The V gene lost 2 bases and the J gene lost 2 bases, with 9 bases spanning the gap. The CDR3 has 14 amino acids. CDR3 loop: CASSIWEYNYGYTF. The CDR3 DNA follows: TGTGCCAGTAGTATATGGGAATACAACTATGGCTACACCTTC.

The genes are TRBV5-4 and TRBJ2-3; 8 bases match TRBD2. Trimming cost V 7 bases and J 0 bases; bases outside gene matches: 4. Looked up from germline, CDR1 is SGHNT and CDR2 is YYREEE (reference sequence). This CDR3 comprises 14 residues. CDR3: CASFIAGSTDTQYF. CDR3 sequence (DNA): TGTGCCAGCTTCATAGCGGGGAGCACAGATACGCAGTATTTT. The variable domain in full, completed from reference TRBV5-4 and TRBJ2-3, reads ETGVTQSPTHLIKTRGQQVTLRCSSQSGHNTVSWYQQALGQGPQFIFQYYREEENGRGNFPPRFSGLQFPNYSSELNVNALELDDSALYLCASFIAGSTDTQYFGPGTRLTVL.

The chain carries TRBV9 and TRBJ1-1; 7 nucleotides align to TRBD1. V was clipped by 0 bases and J by 4 bases; unmatched bases: 12. The germline V gene encodes CDR1 SGDLS and CDR2 YYNGEE. The CDR3 totals 17 residues. This CDR3 reads CASSVGGGRGLVTEAFF. The CDR3 DNA sequence: TGTGCCAGCAGCGTAGGAGGCGGGAGGGGGCTCGTCACTGAAGCTTTCTTT.

This clone occurred many times. The rearrangement joins TRBV11-3 to TRBJ1-2; tentatively, D is TRBD1 (6 bases). Germline values: CDR1 SGHNT, CDR2 YENEEA. CDR3 length: 13 residues. V lost 4 bases, J lost 2 bases, and 8 bases lay in between. Here the CDR3 reads CASSSGTNYGYTF. CDR3 sequence (DNA): TGTGCCAGCAGCTCCGGGACAAACTATGGCTACACCTTC.

The V and J genes are TRBV27 and TRBJ1-2; D unresolved. V was shortened by 3 bases and J by 3 bases, with 8 bases between the two germline ends. The CDR3 extends over 13 amino acids. CDR1 MNHEY and CDR2 SMNVEV come from the germline V gene (reference sequence). The chain's CDR3 is CASSLHTDYGYTF. CDR3 nucleotides: TGTGCCAGCAGTTTGCACACCGACTATGGCTACACCTTC.

The V call is TRBV3-1 (or the pseudogene TRBV3-2), the J call TRBJ2-1; D call uncertain. Trimming shortened V by 0 bases and J by 9 bases, and 6 bases separated the two germline ends. The germline V gene encodes CDR1 LGHDT and CDR2 YNNKEL (reference sequence). CDR3 length: 12 residues. Here the CDR3 reads CASSQDQGEQFF. CDR3 DNA sequence: TGTGCCAGCAGCCAAGATCAAGGTGAGCAGTTCTTC.

The chain combines TRBV5-4 with TRBJ2-3, with 8 bases identical to TRBD1. Germline-derived CDR1 and CDR2 are SGHNT and YYREEE (reference sequence). This CDR3 region has 15 residues. The V gene end was trimmed by 4 bases and the J gene end by 5 bases; junction bases not matched to a gene: 9. In DNA, the CDR3 is TGTGCCAGCAGCCCTAAGACAGGGGTGATAGATACGCAGTATTTT. Protein: CASSPKTGVIDTQYF.

The chain has TRBV20-1 and TRBJ1-3; D is undetermined. V lost 3 bases and J lost 0, with 9 bases in between. Germline V gene lookup returns CDR1 DFQATT and CDR2 SNEGSKA (reference sequence). This CDR3 comprises 14 residues. CDR3 residues: CSASGGDSGNTIYF. In DNA, the CDR3 is TGCAGTGCTAGTGGCGGGGACTCTGGAAACACCATATATTTT.

The V gene is TRBV7-9, the J gene TRBJ2-7; D unresolved. Trimming shortened V by 5 bases and J by 0 bases, and 11 bases separated the two germline ends. The CDR3 runs 14 residues. Germline V lookup: CDR1 SEHNR, CDR2 FQNEAQ (reference sequence). CDR3 loop: CASSHGRSSYEQYF. In nucleotides, the CDR3 is TGTGCCAGCAGCCACGGACGGAGCTCCTACGAGCAGTACTTC.

CDR3 nucleotides: TGTGCCAGCTCTCGGACTAGCGGGTCCAATGAGCAGTTCTTC. Encoded protein: CASSRTSGSNEQFF. The chain uses TRBV7-3 and TRBJ2-1, with 11 bases matching TRBD2. CDR1 and CDR2 from the germline V gene are SGHTA and FQGTGA. There are 14 residues in the CDR3. V gave up 8 bases and J gave up 6 bases; unmatched junction bases: 6.

This chain connects TRBV3-1 (or the pseudogene TRBV3-2) to TRBJ2-7; D perhaps matches TRBD1 (5 bases). CDR1 is LGHDT, CDR2 YNNKEL, per germline (reference sequence). CDR3 length equals 13 residues. Trimming shortened V by 6 bases and J by 1 base, and 10 bases separated the two germline ends. Here the CDR3 DNA reads TGTGCCAGCAGGAGCCAGGGATCCTACGAGCAGTACTTC. Protein sequence: CASRSQGSYEQYF.